This T cell receptor (beta chain) was identified during a study of cytomegalovirus exposure and HLA in healthy donors. PCR primers comprised 60 Vbeta and 13 Jbeta primers. Method: immunoSEQ multiplex PCR; TCRdb's copy keeps in-frame clones and lacks some. This table has over 100,000 clones, around 80% appearing once. In germline, CDR1 is KGHSH, CDR2 LQKENI. Between the trimmed V and J ends, which lost 1 base and 3 bases, there was a span of 5 bases. This CDR3 is built from 13 residues. Sequenced material: PBMCs. This clonotype was obtained from a man younger than 40 in good health and CMV-seronegative. V gene TRBV18 combines with J gene TRBJ2-3; D gene ambiguous. The CDR3 reads CASSPHSTDTQYF. The CDR3, as DNA: TGTGCCAGCTCACCACACTCGACAGATACGCAGTATTTT.